One sample yielded the 6 T cell receptor beta chains listed below, sequenced in a study of beta chain features in type 1 diabetes. All of the isolated RNA was reverse transcribed, so expressed TCRB transcripts were sequenced. Clones were sequenced by immunoSEQ multiplex PCR, and TCRdb holds only the in-frame ones, with some missing. The sample has 130,000 or so clones; about 9.7% are singletons. Sequences were obtained from central memory CD4+ T cells from blood. These receptors all stem from a woman between 40 and 50 years old in good health.

This clone was detected a few times. The rearrangement joins TRBV19 to TRBJ1-1; 9 bases align to TRBD1. V was clipped by 4 bases and J by 3 bases; unmatched bases: 3. This CDR3 has 14 amino acids. Germline assignment: CDR1 LNHDA and CDR2 SQIVND (reference sequence). CDR3 DNA: TGTGCCAGTAGTAGTACAGGGGGCCACACTGAAGCTTTCTTT. Protein product: CASSSTGGHTEAFF.

J is TRBJ2-3 and V is TRBV7-2; tentative D call: TRBD1 (5 bases). This CDR3 has 17 residues. Germline loops: CDR1 SGHTA, CDR2 FQGNSA. With 2 bases removed from V and 3 bases from J, the gap between germline ends came to 18 bases. CDR3 protein: CASSLSTAGPWTDTQYF. The CDR3 nucleotides read TGTGCCAGCAGCTTATCGACGGCAGGGCCCTGGACAGATACGCAGTATTTT.

The chain couples TRBV11-2 to TRBJ1-3; D gene unclear. The CDR3 loop spans 15 amino acids. Per the germline V gene, CDR1 is SGHAT and CDR2 is FQNNGV. Between the trimmed V and J ends, which lost 8 bases and 1 base, there was a span of 15 bases. In DNA, the CDR3 is TGTGCCAGCGGAGAGACGGGGAGATCTGGAAACACCATATATTTT. As protein: CASGETGRSGNTIYF.

The CDR3 spells CASSWNSYEQYF. The CDR3 nucleotides read TGTGCCAGCAGCTGGAACAGCTACGAGCAGTACTTC. This chain joins TRBV5-4 and TRBJ2-7, with D unresolved. CDR3 size: 12 residues. Germline V gene sequence: CDR1 SGHNT, CDR2 YYREEE (reference sequence). Trimming removed 3 bases from V and 3 bases from J, with 7 bases in between. The full variable domain, with the rest looked up from reference TRBV5-4 and TRBJ2-7, is ETGVTQSPTHLIKTRGQQVTLRCSSQSGHNTVSWYQQALGQGPQFIFQYYREEENGRGNFPPRFSGLQFPNYSSELNVNALELDDSALYLCASSWNSYEQYFGPGTRLTVT.

This clone has a handful of counts. V is TRBV18 and J is TRBJ1-4; 7 positions match TRBD1. This CDR3 region has 15 residues. Germline CDR1 KGHSH, CDR2 LQKENI. V trimming: 3 bases; J trimming: 5 bases; junction bases outside the gene matches: 6. CDR3 DNA sequence: TGTGCCAGCTCACCTGGGACAGCCTTAAATGAAAAACTGTTTTTT. It yields the protein CASSPGTALNEKLFF.

This clone was seen more than once but under ten times. This chain's CDR3 is CASSPRGYRDKYF. In nucleotides, the CDR3 is TGTGCCAGCAGCCCCCGGGGCTACCGGGACAAGTACTTC. The chain recombines TRBV6-5 with TRBJ2-7; D may be TRBD1 (6 bases). Germline V gene lookup returns CDR1 MNHEY and CDR2 SVGAGI. Trimming cost V 6 bases and J 11 bases, with 20 bases left between them. The CDR3 runs 13 residues.